Listed below are T cell receptor beta chains from one sample, sequenced in a study of blood T cells in healthy people across ages. TCRdb itself ran the 5' RACE reads through MiXCR, one entry per CDR3 protein. Of about 700,000 distinct CDR3 sequences listed, roughly 32% were seen once; the top ten hold roughly 14%. Material for sequencing was blood. Source of these receptors: a woman of 80 years or more in good health. The CDR3 runs from the conserved cysteine through the conserved F or W. Fields, in order: J gene, D gene, clone size, V gene, CDR3 protein, CDR3 DNA. A D gene is named only where the DNA matches it firmly. Clone size is stated in some rows and not others, as once, few, many or a class when expanded.

J: TRBJ1-4
D: -
size: few
V: TRBV20-1
CDR3: CSARQGHNEKLFF
DNA: TGCAGTGCTAGACAGGGACACAATGAAAAACTGTTTTTT

J: TRBJ2-7
D: TRBD1
size: many
V: TRBV20-1
CDR3: CSARRTGVYEQYF
DNA: TGCAGTGCTAGGCGGACAGGGGTCTACGAGCAGTACTTC

J: TRBJ2-5
D: -
size: many
V: TRBV20-1
CDR3: CSARKGGEETQYF
DNA: TGCAGTGCTAGAAAAGGGGGTGAAGAGACCCAGTACTTC

J: TRBJ2-7
D: TRBD1
size: many
V: TRBV7-2
CDR3: CASSSGQGGVLEQYF
DNA: TGTGCCAGCAGCTCTGGACAGGGCGGGGTCCTGGAGCAGTACTTC

J: TRBJ2-1
D: TRBD2
size: -
V: TRBV20-1
CDR3: CSARDRKRGVINEQFF
DNA: TGCAGTGCTAGAGATCGTAAGCGGGGGGTAATCAATGAGCAGTTCTTC

J: TRBJ2-1
D: TRBD2
size: -
V: TRBV7-2
CDR3: CASSSTAGGCNEQFF
DNA: TGTGCCAGCAGCTCAACGGCCGGGGGGTGCAATGAGCAGTTCTTC

J: TRBJ2-2
D: TRBD1
size: many
V: TRBV4-3
CDR3: CASSQDSTGGSGELFF
DNA: TGCGCCAGCAGCCAAGATTCAACAGGGGGGTCCGGGGAGCTGTTTTTT

J: TRBJ2-1
D: -
size: -
V: TRBV7-2
CDR3: CASSLALWSEQFF
DNA: TGTGCCAGCAGCTTAGCGCTGTGGAGTGAGCAGTTCTTC

J: TRBJ1-1
D: -
size: -
V: TRBV20-1
CDR3: CSARQENTEAFF
DNA: TGCAGTGCTAGGCAAGAGAACACTGAAGCTTTCTTT

J: TRBJ2-3
D: TRBD1
size: many
V: TRBV5-1
CDR3: CASSEGQFTDTQYF
DNA: TGCGCCAGCAGCGAGGGACAGTTCACAGATACGCAGTATTTT

J: TRBJ1-1
D: -
size: few
V: TRBV7-9
CDR3: CASSSRQIPLDTEAFF
DNA: TGTGCCAGCAGCTCGCGACAGATACCCTTGGACACTGAAGCTTTCTTT

J: TRBJ2-3
D: TRBD1
size: -
V: TRBV18
CDR3: CASSLRQGIDTQYF
DNA: TGTGCCAGCTCACTCCGACAGGGAATAGATACGCAGTATTTT

J: TRBJ2-3
D: -
size: -
V: TRBV6-1
CDR3: CASSEGRGREDTQYF
DNA: TGTGCCAGCAGTGAAGGACGGGGACGTGAAGATACGCAGTATTTT

J: TRBJ2-5
D: -
size: few
V: TRBV7-2
CDR3: CASSLVGGQGAETQYF
DNA: TGTGCCAGCAGCTTAGTGGGCGGGCAAGGGGCAGAGACCCAGTACTTC

J: TRBJ2-2
D: -
size: few
V: TRBV5-1
CDR3: CASRSAGTNTGELFF
DNA: TGCGCCAGCAGATCAGCAGGGACGAACACCGGGGAGCTGTTTTTT

J: TRBJ2-7
D: TRBD2
size: many
V: TRBV4-3
CDR3: CASSLSFPREGEQYF
DNA: TGCGCCAGCAGCCTAAGCTTCCCCAGGGAGGGCGAGCAGTACTTC

J: TRBJ1-1
D: -
size: -
V: TRBV7-9
CDR3: CASRSGGGNTEAFF
DNA: TGTGCCAGCAGATCAGGAGGGGGGAACACTGAAGCTTTCTTT